This TCR beta chain was documented in a study of blood T cells in healthy people across ages. A few counts support this clonotype. Isolating PBMCs gave at least 6.5 million of these cells per sample. The CDR3 covers 14 residues. Germline V lookup: CDR1 KGHSH, CDR2 LQKENI. Trimming left V 2 bases short and J 5 bases short, with 12 bases between. The use of a sample-barcoded 5' primer and a J-beta primer mix characterized a second PCR of roughly 6 to 11 cycles. Each cDNA molecule was tagged by a template-switch adaptor that had 12 random nucleotides. TCRdb re-analysed the 5' RACE reads in MiXCR, keeping a single row per CDR3 protein. This sample has 600,000 to 850,000 distinct CDR3 sequences; 25% occur once, and the top ten carry more than 8%. In addition, the sample was reused for a study of T cells of mothers and their children.

Input material: blood. The TCR sequence derives from a boy aged 5-17 years in good health. This rearrangement joins TRBV18 to TRBJ2-5; TRBD2 might be the D (5 bases). CDR3 in DNA: TGTGCCAGCTCACCAACCGGGGTAGGGGAGACCCAGTACTTC. It codes for CASSPTGVGETQYF. Supplemented by reference TRBV18 and TRBJ2-5, the full variable domain reads NAGVMQNPRHLVRRRGQEARLRCSPMKGHSHVYWYRQLPEEGLKFMVYLQKENIIDESGMPKERFSAEFPKEGPSILRIQQVVRGDSAAYFCASSPTGVGETQYFGPGTRLLVL.